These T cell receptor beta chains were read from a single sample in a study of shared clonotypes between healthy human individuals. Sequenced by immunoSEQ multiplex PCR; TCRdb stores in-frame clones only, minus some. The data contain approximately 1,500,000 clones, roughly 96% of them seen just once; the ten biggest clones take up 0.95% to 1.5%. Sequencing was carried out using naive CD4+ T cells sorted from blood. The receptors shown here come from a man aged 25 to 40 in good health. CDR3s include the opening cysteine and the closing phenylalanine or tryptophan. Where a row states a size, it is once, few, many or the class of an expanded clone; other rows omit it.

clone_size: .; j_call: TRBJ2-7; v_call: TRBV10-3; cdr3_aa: CAISDILPHEQYF
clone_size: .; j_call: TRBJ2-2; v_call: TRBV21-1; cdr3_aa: CASSKAAPGELFF
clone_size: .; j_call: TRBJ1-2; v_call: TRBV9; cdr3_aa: CASSPPGRPNYGYTF
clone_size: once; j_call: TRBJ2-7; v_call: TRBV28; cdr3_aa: CASSLGGYEQYF
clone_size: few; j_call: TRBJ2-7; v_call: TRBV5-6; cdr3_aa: CASSLIRDRGLYEQYF
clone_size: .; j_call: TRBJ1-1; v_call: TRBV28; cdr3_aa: CASSSGGERTEAFF
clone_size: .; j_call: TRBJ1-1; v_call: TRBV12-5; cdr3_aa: CASGLRPDTEAFF
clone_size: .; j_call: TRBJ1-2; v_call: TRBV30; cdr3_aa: CAWSPGTGNGYTF
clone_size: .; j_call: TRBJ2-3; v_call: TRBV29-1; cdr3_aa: CSARPQVDTQYF
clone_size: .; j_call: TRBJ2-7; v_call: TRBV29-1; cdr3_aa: CSVLVLAGVSYEQYF
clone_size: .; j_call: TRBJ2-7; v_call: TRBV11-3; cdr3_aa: CASSQGQGSEQYF
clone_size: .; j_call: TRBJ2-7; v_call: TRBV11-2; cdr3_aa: CASSLTRGGPDSYEQYF
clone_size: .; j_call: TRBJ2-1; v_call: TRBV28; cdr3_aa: CASSFVAGVIQEQFF
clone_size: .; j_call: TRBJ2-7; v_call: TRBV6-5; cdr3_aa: CASNPAGQTFYEQYF
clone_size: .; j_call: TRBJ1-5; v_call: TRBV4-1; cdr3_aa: CASSQDPFYPQHF
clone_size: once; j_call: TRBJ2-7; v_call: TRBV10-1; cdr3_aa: CASSGIAVGEQYF
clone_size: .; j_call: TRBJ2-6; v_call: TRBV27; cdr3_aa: CASRGRSEGANVLTF
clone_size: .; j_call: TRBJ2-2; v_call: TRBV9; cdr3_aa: CASSVTGTGSRLFF
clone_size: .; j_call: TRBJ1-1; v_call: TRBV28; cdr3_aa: CASSFRRGRLKNTEAFF
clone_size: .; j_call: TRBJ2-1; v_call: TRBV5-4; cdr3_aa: CASSLPRDNEQFF
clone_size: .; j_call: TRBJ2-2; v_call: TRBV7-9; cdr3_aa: CASSPRGSGANTGELFF
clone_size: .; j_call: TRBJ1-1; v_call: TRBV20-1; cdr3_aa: CSASLVTEAFF
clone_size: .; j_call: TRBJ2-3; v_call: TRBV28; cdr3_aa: CASSPGQVTDTQYF
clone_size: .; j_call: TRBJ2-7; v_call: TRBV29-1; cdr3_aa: CSVCTKLTDEQYF
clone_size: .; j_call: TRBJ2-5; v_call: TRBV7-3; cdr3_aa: CASSRVSGTQETQYF
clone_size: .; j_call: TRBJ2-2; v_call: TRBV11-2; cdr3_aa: CASSFDRVGAGELFF
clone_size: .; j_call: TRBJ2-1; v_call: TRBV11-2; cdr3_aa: CASSLTASGSSNEQFF
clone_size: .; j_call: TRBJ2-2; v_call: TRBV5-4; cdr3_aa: CASSLGGAGGPVGELFF
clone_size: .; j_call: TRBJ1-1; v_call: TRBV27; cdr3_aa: CASSWGARGGSSEAFF
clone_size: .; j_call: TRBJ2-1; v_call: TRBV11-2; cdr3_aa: CASSSRTSGHEQFF
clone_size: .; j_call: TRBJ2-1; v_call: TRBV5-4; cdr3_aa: CASSFSQGSYNEQFF
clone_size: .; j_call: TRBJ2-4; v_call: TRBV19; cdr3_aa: CASSTAGRNIQYF
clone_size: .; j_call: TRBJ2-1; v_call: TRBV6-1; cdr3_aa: CASSGRTSGTSFEQFF
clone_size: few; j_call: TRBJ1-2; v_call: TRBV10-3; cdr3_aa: CAIREHGGSNYGYTF
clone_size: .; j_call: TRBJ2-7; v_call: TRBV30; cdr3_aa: CAWSVRSRLKAYEQYF
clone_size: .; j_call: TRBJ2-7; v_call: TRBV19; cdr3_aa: CASSHPGQRNYEQYF
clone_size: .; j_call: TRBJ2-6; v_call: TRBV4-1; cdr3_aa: CASSQTDRGSGANVLTF
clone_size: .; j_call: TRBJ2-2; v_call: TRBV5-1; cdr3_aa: CASSLFTGELFF
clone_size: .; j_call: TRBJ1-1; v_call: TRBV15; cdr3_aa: CATSRLREAFF
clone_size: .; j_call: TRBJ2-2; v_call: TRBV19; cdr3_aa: CASSHPRGGHTGELFF
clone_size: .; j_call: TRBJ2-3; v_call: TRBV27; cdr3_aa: CASSLGQGRDTQYF
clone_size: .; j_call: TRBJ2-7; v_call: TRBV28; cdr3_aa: CASRTSGRNYEQYF
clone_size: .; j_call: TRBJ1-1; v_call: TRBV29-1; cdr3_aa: CSGRDRDDTEAFF